The TCR beta chain under discussion was sequenced for a study of T-cell memory formation after mild COVID-19. Across the whole study: The study found TCR clusters largely donor specific. Study-level results: Day 15 to 85 contracting clones showed balanced CD4/CD8; later expanders leaned CD4+.

The CDR3 consists of 19 residues. CDR1 and CDR2 (germline): SGHVT, SQSDAQ. V lost 4 bases, J lost 0 bases, and 22 bases lay in between. Only a few counts were recorded for this clonotype. Its specificity is unknown. TCRdb used MiXCR to reprocess the 5' RACE reads, holding one entry per CDR3 protein. The data show some 320,000 distinct CDR3 sequences, with around an eighth seen just once and roughly a fifth held by the top ten. The TCR was taken from a man between 18 and 35 years old who had mild COVID-19 (a few samples of this study predate the infection). Cell type and time point are not known. The chain links TRBV7-4 to TRBJ1-5; D remains ambiguous. Sequenced input: PBMCs or a T cell subset sorted from them (not recorded which). The chain's CDR3 is CASSSTKGPSTYSNQPQHF. The DNA for the CDR3 is TGTGCCAGCAGCTCCACAAAGGGCCCTTCTACCTATAGCAATCAGCCCCAGCATTTT.